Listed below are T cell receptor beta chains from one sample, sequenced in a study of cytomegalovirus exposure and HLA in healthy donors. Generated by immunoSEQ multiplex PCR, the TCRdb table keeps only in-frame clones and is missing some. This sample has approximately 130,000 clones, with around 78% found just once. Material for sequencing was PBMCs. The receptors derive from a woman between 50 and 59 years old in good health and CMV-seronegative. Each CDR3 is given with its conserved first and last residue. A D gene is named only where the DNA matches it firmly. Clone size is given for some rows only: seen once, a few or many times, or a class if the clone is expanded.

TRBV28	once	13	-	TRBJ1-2	TGTGCCAGCACCACCGCCGGGATAAATGGCTACACCTTC	CASTTAGINGYTF
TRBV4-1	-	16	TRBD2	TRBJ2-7	TGCGCCAGCAGCCATCAGGCTAGCGGGAGGGCCTACGAGCAGTACTTC	CASSHQASGRAYEQYF
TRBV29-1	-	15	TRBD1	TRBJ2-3	TGCAGCGTTGATGGGGCAGGGGGCTTGGAAGATACGCAGTATTTT	CSVDGAGGLEDTQYF
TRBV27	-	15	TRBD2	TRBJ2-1	TGTGCCAGCAGTGGGTGGCTAGCGGGAGGGGAGCGACAATTCTTC	CASSGWLAGGERQFF
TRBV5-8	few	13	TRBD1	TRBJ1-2	TGTGCCAGCAGCAGGACAGGGTCCTATGGCTACACCTTC	CASSRTGSYGYTF
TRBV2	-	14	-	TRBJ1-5	TGTGCCAGTAGTACCGGGACAAATAATCAGCCCCAGCATTTT	CASSTGTNNQPQHF
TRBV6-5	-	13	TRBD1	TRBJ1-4	TGTGCCAGCAGGACAGGGGGCAATGAAAAACTGTTTTTT	CASRTGGNEKLFF
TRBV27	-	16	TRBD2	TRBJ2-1	TGTGCCAGCAGTTTACTAGCGGGGTACCCTTACAATGAGCAGTTCTTC	CASSLLAGYPYNEQFF
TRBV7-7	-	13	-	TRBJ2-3	TGTGCTAGCAGCTTGGCAGGGTCAGATACGCAGTATTTT	CASSLAGSDTQYF
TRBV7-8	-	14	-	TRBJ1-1	TGTGCCAGCAGCTTAGAAGCGAGGAGAGGTGAAGCTTTCTTT	CASSLEARRGEAFF
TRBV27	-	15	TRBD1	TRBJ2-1	TGTGCCAGCAGTCACCGAGGGACAGGGAACAATGAGCAGTTCTTC	CASSHRGTGNNEQFF
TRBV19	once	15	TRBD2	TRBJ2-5	TGTGCCAGTAGTATTCAAGGGGAGGGTCGTGAGACCCAGTACTTC	CASSIQGEGRETQYF
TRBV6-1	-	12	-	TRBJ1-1	TGTGCCAGCAGCAGGGCAGAGACTGAAGCTTTCTTT	CASSRAETEAFF
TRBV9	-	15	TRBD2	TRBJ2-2	TGTGCCAGCAGCGTGAGCGGGACGAACACCGGGGAGCTGTTTTTT	CASSVSGTNTGELFF
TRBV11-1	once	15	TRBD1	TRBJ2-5	TGTGCCAGCAGCTCCACCAGGGGGCGGGGTGAGACCCAGTACTTC	CASSSTRGRGETQYF
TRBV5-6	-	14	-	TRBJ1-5	TGTGCCAGCAGCCATGACAGAAGCAATCAGCCCCAGCATTTT	CASSHDRSNQPQHF
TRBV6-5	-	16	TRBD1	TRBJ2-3	TGTGCCAGCAGTTACTCGACCCAGGGGGCATCAGATACGCAGTATTTT	CASSYSTQGASDTQYF
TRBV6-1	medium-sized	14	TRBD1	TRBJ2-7	TGTGCCAGCACGTCCGGGGACAGGGGGTACGAGCAGTACTTC	CASTSGDRGYEQYF
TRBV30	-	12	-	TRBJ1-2	TGTGCCTGGAGAAGGGGAGGCTATGGCTACACCTTC	CAWRRGGYGYTF
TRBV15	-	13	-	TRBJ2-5	TGTGCCACCAGCCCGACAGGCAGGGAGACCCAGTACTTC	CATSPTGRETQYF
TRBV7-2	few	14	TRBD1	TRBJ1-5	TGTGCCAGCAGCTCCGACAGGGGGAGCGGGCCCCAGCATTTT	CASSSDRGSGPQHF
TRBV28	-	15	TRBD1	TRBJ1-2	TGTGCCAGCAGTTTTGGGGGGCAGGGGGCCCCTGGCTACACCTTC	CASSFGGQGAPGYTF
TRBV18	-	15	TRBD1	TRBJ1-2	TGTGCCAGCGCCAGGGGGGCACAGGAGTTTTATGGCTACACCTTC	CASARGAQEFYGYTF
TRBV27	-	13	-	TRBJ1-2	TGTGCCAGCAGTTTTGGCCAGAACTATGGCTACACCTTC	CASSFGQNYGYTF
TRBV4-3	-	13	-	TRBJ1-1	TGCGCCAGCAGCCAATTTGGGGGGTGGACGGCTTTCTTT	CASSQFGGWTAFF
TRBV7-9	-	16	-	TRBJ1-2	TGTGCCAGCAGCTTAGCGTCCCTTCGGGGGGCAGATGGCTACACCTTC	CASSLASLRGADGYTF
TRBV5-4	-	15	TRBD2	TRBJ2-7	TGTGCCAGCAGCTTGGTTGCGGGAGGTACCTACGAGCAGTACTTC	CASSLVAGGTYEQYF
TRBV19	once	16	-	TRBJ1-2	TGTGCCAGTACCCAGACAGGTCAAGGGCCGGGGCTTGGCTACACCTTC	CASTQTGQGPGLGYTF
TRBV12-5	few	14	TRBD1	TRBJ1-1	TGTGCTAGTGGTTTGGACAGGGGAAACACTGAAGCTTTCTTT	CASGLDRGNTEAFF
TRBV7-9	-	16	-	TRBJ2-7	TGTGCCAGCAGCTTACTCGGGCTCGCTGGCGGGGCGAGACACAACTTC	CASSLLGLAGGARHNF
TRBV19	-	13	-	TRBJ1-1	TGTGCCAGTAGTATACGGGGGAACACTGAAGCTTTCTTT	CASSIRGNTEAFF
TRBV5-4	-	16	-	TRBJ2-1	TGTGCCAGCAGCGAGTACCATACACTTGGGCACAATGAGCAGTTCTTC	CASSEYHTLGHNEQFF
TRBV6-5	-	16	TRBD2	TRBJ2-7	TGTGCCAGCAGTTTCCGACTAGCGGGACTCATTGACGAGCAGTACTTC	CASSFRLAGLIDEQYF
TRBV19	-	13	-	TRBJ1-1	TGTGCCAGTAGTAGTCAGGGGAACACTGAAGCTTTCTTT	CASSSQGNTEAFF
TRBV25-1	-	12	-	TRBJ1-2	TGTGCCAGTCAGGCCCTGGCCTATGGCTACACCTTC	CASQALAYGYTF
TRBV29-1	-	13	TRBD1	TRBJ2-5	TGCAGCGTTGCAGGGACAGGGGCAGAGACCCAGTACTTC	CSVAGTGAETQYF
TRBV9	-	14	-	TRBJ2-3	TGTGCCAGCAGCGTCCGGACTGCGGCCCATACGCAGTATTTT	CASSVRTAAHTQYF
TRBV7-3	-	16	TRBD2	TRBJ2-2	TGTGCCAGCAGCCCTACCGGGGGGAGAAACACCGGGGAGCTGTTTTTT	CASSPTGGRNTGELFF
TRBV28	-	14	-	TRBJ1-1	TGTGCCAGCAGCGGCCCCGGACAGCTAGATGAAGCTTTCTTT	CASSGPGQLDEAFF
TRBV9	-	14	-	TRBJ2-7	TGTGCCAGCAGCGTGGCCTACAGCGGTTACGAGCAGTACTTC	CASSVAYSGYEQYF
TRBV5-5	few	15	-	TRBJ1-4	TGTGCCAGCAGCTTGGACGGTCGGTCTAATGAAAAACTGTTTTTT	CASSLDGRSNEKLFF
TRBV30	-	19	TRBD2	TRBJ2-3	TGTGCCTGGAGTGTATGGATCCTAGGCGGGAGTTCGGACACAGATACGCAGTATTTT	CAWSVWILGGSSDTDTQYF
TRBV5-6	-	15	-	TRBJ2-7	TGTGCCAGCAGCTTGCCCGGCAGCGGCTCCTACGAGCAGTACTTC	CASSLPGSGSYEQYF
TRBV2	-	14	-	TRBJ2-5	TGTGCCAGCAGTGATAGGGCGGGTAAAGAGACCCAGTACTTC	CASSDRAGKETQYF
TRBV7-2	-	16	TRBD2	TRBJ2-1	TGTGCCAGCAGCTCCAGACTAGCGGGAGACCGGCATGAGCAGTTCTTC	CASSSRLAGDRHEQFF
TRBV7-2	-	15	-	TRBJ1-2	TGTGCCAGCAGCATTGACACGGCGGGGTACTATGGCTACACCTTC	CASSIDTAGYYGYTF
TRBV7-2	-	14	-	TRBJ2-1	TGTGCCACCCGACCAGGGGGAGGCTACAATGAGCAGTTCTTC	CATRPGGGYNEQFF
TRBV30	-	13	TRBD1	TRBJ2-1	TGTGCCCGAGGACAGGGGGTCTACAATGAGCAGTTCTTC	CARGQGVYNEQFF
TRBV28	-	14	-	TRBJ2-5	TGTGCCAGCAGTTTCGTCGGGTCACAAGAGACCCAGTACTTC	CASSFVGSQETQYF